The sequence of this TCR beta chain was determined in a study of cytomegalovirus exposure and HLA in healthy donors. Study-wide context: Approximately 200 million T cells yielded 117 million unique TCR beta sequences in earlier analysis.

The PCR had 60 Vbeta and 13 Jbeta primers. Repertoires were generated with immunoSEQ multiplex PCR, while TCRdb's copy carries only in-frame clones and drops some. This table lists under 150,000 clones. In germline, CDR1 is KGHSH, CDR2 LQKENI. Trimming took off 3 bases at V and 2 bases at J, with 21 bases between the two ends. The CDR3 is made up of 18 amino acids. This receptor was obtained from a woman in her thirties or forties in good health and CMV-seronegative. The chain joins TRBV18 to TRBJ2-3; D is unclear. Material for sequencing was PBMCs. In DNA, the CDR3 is TGTGCCAGCTCACCCGTAATCCTTGACTCGCGAGCCACAGATACGCAGTATTTT. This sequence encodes CASSPVILDSRATDTQYF.